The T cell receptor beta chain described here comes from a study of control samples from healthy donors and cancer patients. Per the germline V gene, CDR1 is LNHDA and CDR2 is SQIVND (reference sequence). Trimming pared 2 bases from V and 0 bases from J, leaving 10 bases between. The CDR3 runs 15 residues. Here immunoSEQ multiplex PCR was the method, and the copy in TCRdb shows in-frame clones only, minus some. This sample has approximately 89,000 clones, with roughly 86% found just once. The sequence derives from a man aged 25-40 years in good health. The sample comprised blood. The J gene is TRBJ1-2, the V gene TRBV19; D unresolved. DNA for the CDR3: TGTGCCAGTAGTATACAGCACAGAGCTAACTATGGCTACACCTTC. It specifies CASSIQHRANYGYTF.